This T cell receptor (beta chain) is from a study of T cell changes during pregnancy in multiple sclerosis. Profiling relied on immunoSEQ multiplex PCR, and the TCRdb table lists in-frame clones only, not all of them. The sample has 95,000 to 100,000 clones, around 92% seen once. This CDR3 is 13 amino acids long. The V end lost 0 bases, the J end lost 6 bases, and 6 bases lay between the germline ends. CDR1 and CDR2 (germline): SEHNR, FQNEAQ (reference sequence). This sequence originates from a female donor with multiple sclerosis, enrolled in a pregnancy study. Material: peripheral blood, obtained in the second trimester of pregnancy. The V gene is TRBV7-9, the J gene TRBJ2-4; D remains ambiguous. CDR3 nucleotide sequence: TGTGCCAGCAGCTTAGCACAGCTAAACATTCAGTACTTC. It yields the protein CASSLAQLNIQYF.